This T cell receptor (beta chain) is from a study of blood T cell repertoires in COVID-19. Study overall: COVID-19 samples, acute and convalescent, were from the United States, Italy and Spain. PBMCs, B-cell-depleted T cells, or T cells were the source of the cDNA or gDNA that made up the material.

The CDR3 length is 12 residues. In germline, CDR1 is MNHEY, CDR2 SMNVEV (reference sequence). V was cut by 10 bases and J by 3 bases, with 13 bases left in between. This clone was observed a single time. Original analysis: Using reference gene primer amplification, nucleated cell counts were estimated. The assay was immunoSEQ multiplex PCR, and TCRdb's table has in-frame clones only and misses some. V, J and clone size are those of that table, while D and trimming were read from the DNA. The table lists about 280,000 clones, 85% of them singletons. The chain joins TRBV27 to TRBJ2-7, with D possibly being TRBD2 (6 bases). Material for sequencing was peripheral blood. The clonotype originates from a human donor in a cohort sampled during active COVID-19. CDR3 sequence (DNA): TGTGCCACTAGACGGGGGAACTACGAGCAGTACTTC. Protein sequence: CATRRGNYEQYF.